What follows is one T cell receptor beta chain and its context. Its target is not known. The sort gate was single viable CD3+CD4+CD8-CD45RO+ cells for memory CD4+ T cells. CMV serostatus came from serum IgG against pp150, pp28, p38, p52. With 5 bases removed from V and 4 bases from J, the gap between germline ends came to 9 bases. The CDR3 has 14 residues. Germline CDR1 and CDR2: MNHNY and SVGAGI (reference sequence). The sample is drawn from a study of memory CD4+ T cells and cytomegalovirus serostatus. The wider study: Of the healthy Belgian adults, 9 or 10 were CMV seropositive and approximately 24 seronegative.

In the original processing: Out-of-frame sequences were removed, leaving around 2,000,000 distinct TCRbeta sequences. Assay: immunoSEQ multiplex PCR; the TCRdb copy retains only in-frame clones and omits some. From that table come the V and J calls and clone size; the DNA was used to work out D and trimming. The table includes 45,000 to 65,000 clones, about 80% detected once. General study points: CMV serostatus prediction reached median AUC around 0.95, or 0.9 with US-trained model.

V is TRBV6-6 and J is TRBJ1-6; D remains ambiguous. The TCR sequence derives from an adult in good health and CMV-seropositive. Source material: memory CD4+ T cells from blood. CDR3 bases: TGTGCCAGCAGTGTTGGACGGTATAATTCACCCCTCCACTTT. Its protein product is CASSVGRYNSPLHF.